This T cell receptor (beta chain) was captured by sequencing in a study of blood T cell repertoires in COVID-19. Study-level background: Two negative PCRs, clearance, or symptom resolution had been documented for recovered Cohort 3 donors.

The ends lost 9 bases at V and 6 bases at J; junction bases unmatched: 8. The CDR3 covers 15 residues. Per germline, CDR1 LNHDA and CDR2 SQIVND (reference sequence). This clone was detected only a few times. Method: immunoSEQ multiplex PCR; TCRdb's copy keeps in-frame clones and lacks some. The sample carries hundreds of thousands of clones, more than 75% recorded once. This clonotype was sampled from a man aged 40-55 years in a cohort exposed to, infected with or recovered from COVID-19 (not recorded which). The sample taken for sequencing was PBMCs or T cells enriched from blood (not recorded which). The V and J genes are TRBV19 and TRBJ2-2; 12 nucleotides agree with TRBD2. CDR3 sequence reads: CASSRLAGDAGELFF. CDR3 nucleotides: TGTGCCAGCAGCAGACTAGCGGGAGATGCCGGGGAGCTGTTTTTT.